What follows is one T cell receptor beta chain and its context. This sample includes further DNA sequences coding for the same CDR3. The data were obtained in a study of blood T cell repertoires in COVID-19. Study in general: Italy, Spain and the United States were the sources of the convalescent and acute COVID-19 samples. In each case, the material was cDNA or gDNA derived from T cells, B-cell-depleted T cells, or PBMCs.

Germline V lookup: CDR1 MDHEN, CDR2 SYDVKM. The CDR3 runs 13 residues. Trimming removed 2 bases from V and 4 bases from J, with 8 bases in between. The assay was immunoSEQ multiplex PCR, and TCRdb's table has in-frame clones only and misses some. The sample has about 140,000 clones, roughly 89% seen once; the top ten hold about 4.1%. Those who participated ranged in age from roughly 18 to 90 years and resided in approximately 26 US areas. Participant-reported clinical history was the basis for cohort assignment. Specimen: PBMCs or T cells enriched from blood (not recorded which). The gene calls are TRBV28 and TRBJ1-2; no clear D. The sequence was obtained from a man aged 50-59 years who had recovered from COVID-19. The CDR3 DNA follows: TGTGCCAGCAGTTTAGGGCGAGCCTATGGCTACACCTTC. Protein sequence: CASSLGRAYGYTF.